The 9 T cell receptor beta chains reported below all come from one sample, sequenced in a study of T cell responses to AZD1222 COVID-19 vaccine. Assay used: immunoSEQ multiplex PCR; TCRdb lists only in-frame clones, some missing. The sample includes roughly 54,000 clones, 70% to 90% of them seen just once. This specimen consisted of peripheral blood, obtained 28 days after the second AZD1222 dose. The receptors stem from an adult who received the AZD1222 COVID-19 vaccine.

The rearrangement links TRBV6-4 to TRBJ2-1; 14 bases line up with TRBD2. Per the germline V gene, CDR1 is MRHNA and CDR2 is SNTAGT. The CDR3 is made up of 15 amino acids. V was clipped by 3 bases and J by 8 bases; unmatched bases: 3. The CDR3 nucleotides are TGTGCCAGCAGTGAGACTAGCGGGAGGGTCGATGAGCAGTTCTTC. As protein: CASSETSGRVDEQFF.

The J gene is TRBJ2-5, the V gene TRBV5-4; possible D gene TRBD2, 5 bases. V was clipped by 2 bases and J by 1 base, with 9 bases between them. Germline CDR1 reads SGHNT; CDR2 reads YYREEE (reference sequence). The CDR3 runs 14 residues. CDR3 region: CASSFWGVQETQYF. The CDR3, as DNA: TGTGCCAGCAGCTTTTGGGGAGTCCAAGAGACCCAGTACTTC. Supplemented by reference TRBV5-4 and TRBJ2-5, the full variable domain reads ETGVTQSPTHLIKTRGQQVTLRCSSQSGHNTVSWYQQALGQGPQFIFQYYREEENGRGNFPPRFSGLQFPNYSSELNVNALELDDSALYLCASSFWGVQETQYFGPGTRLLVL.

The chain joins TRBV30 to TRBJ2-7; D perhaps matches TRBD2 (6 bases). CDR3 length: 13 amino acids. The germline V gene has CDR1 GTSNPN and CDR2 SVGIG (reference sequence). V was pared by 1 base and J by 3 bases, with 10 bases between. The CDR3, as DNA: TGTGCCTGGAGTGGGGGAGGACTCTACGAGCAGTACTTC. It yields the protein CAWSGGGLYEQYF.

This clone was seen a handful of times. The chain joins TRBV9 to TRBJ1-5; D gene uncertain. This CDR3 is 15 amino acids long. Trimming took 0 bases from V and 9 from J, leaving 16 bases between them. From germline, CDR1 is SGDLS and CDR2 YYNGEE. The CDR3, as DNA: TGTGCCAGCAGCGTAGATGGCAGGCCTCCATCGCCCCAGCATTTT. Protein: CASSVDGRPPSPQHF.

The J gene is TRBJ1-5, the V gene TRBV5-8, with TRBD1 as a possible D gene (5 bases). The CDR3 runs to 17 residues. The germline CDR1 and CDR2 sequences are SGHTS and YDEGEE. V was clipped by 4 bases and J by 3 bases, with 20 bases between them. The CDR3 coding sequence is TGTGCCAGCAGCCTCGAAAAAGGGGTTGGGGACAATCAGCCCCAGCATTTT. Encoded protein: CASSLEKGVGDNQPQHF.

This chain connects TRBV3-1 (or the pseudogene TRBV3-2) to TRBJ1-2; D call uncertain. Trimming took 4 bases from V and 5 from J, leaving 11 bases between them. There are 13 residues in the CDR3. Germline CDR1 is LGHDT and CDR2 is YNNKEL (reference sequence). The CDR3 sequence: CASSPRTEYGYTF. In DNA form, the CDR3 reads TGTGCCAGCAGCCCGCGGACGGAATATGGCTACACCTTC.

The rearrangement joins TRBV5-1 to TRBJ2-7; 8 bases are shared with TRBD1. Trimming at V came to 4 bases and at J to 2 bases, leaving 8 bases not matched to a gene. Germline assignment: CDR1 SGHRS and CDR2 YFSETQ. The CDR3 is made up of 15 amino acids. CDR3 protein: CASSLQGQGTYEQYF. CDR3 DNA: TGCGCCAGCAGCCTACAAGGACAGGGTACCTACGAGCAGTACTTC.

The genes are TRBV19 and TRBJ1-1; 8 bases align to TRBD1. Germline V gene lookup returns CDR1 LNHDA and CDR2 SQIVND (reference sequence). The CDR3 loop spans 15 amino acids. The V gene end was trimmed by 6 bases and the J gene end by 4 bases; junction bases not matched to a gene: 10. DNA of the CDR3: TGTGCCAGTAGAACCACCCGGACAGGGAGCACTGAAGCTTTCTTT. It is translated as CASRTTRTGSTEAFF. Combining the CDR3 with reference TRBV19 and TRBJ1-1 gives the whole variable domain DGGITQSPKYLFRKEGQNVTLSCEQNLNHDAMYWYRQDPGQGLRLIYYSQIVNDFQKGDIAEGYSVSREKKESFPLTVTSAQKNPTAFYLCASRTTRTGSTEAFFGQGTRLTVV.

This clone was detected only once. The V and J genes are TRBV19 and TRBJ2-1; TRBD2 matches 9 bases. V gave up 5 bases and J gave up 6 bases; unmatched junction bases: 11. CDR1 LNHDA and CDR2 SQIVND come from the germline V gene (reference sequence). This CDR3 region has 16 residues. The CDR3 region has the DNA TGTGCCAGTAGTGGAACCGGGACTAGCAGGGGCAATGAGCAGTTCTTC. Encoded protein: CASSGTGTSRGNEQFF.